The clone carrying this TCR beta chain was observed once. The CDR3 contains 11 residues. Germline V gives CDR1 MDHEN, CDR2 SYDVKM. Trimming stripped 5 bases from V and 9 bases from J, with 11 bases between. The data were obtained in a study of blood T cell repertoires in COVID-19. Measured with immunoSEQ multiplex PCR; TCRdb has only the in-frame clones, and not every one. The sample holds 200,000 to 300,000 clones; roughly 86% are singletons and the top ten take 4%. Sequencing used peripheral blood. The rearrangement links TRBV28 to TRBJ2-7, with D perhaps matching TRBD1 (6 bases). The source of this sequence is a man aged 45-65 years with acute or convalescent COVID-19. The CDR3 coding sequence is TGTGCCAGCAGTCCGCGACAGGCGCAGTACTTC. Its protein product is CASSPRQAQYF.